This T cell receptor delta chain derives from a study of Vδ1+ human thymocytes. Study-level findings and limits: In the thymus, TRG and TRD repertoires looked highly polyclonal with Gaussian CDR3 lengths. Many TRG clonotypes were shared between donors; TRD repertoires were essentially private. Around 20% of thymic delta-chain sequences were Vdelta2, with few Vdelta3, unlike blood Vdelta1+ controls.

The germline V gene has CDR1 TSWWSYY and CDR2 QGS. This CDR3 spans 22 amino acids. Trimming took off 1 base at V and 5 bases at J, with 35 bases between the two ends. Sequences come from RNA converted to cDNA by reverse transcription. Pooled V-gene forward primers with one constant-region reverse primer generated the CDR3 amplicons by multiplex PCR. TCRdb called clones from the multiplex PCR reads again using CATT. The sample yields roughly 76,000 delta-chain clones, around 35% seen once. This clone was seen a single time. Its matching antigen is unknown. The gene calls are TRDV1 and TRDJ1; D perhaps matches TRDD3 (8 bases). The source is a boy in the first two years of life who had congenital heart surgery. The sequencing sample was made of Vdelta1+ gamma-delta thymocytes from the thymus. Subset noted: FACS-sorted CD3+ TCRalphabeta- TCRVdelta1+ TCRVdelta2- thymocytes. The chain's CDR3 is CALGEPTIPTGRWGINSDKLIF. CDR3 in DNA: TGTGCTCTTGGGGAACCAACCATTCCTACGGGGCGGTGGGGGATTAACTCTGATAAACTCATCTTT.